Presented here are 8 T cell receptor beta chains from one specimen sequenced in a study of blood T cells in healthy people across ages. A sample-barcoded 5' primer and a J-beta primer mix were used in a second PCR of about 6 to 12 cycles. TCRdb redid the calling of the 5' RACE reads with MiXCR, one entry per CDR3 protein. Here the sample spans about 1.7 million distinct CDR3 sequences, roughly 30% being singletons. Sequences were obtained from blood. These receptors all come from a woman in her 30s in good health.

The V and J genes are TRBV7-2 and TRBJ2-1; D is ambiguous. Between the trimmed V and J ends, which lost 2 bases and 0 bases, there was a span of 11 bases. The CDR3 consists of 16 residues. CDR1 and CDR2 from the germline V gene are SGHTA and FQGNSA. The CDR3 reads CASSLQSTSSYNEQFF. DNA for the CDR3: TGTGCCAGCAGCTTACAGTCGACAAGCTCCTACAATGAGCAGTTCTTC.

A single count supports this clonotype. The CDR3 spells CASILQGSTEAFF. DNA of the CDR3: TGTGCCAGCATCCTACAGGGAAGCACTGAAGCTTTCTTT. The V gene is TRBV28, the J gene TRBJ1-1; possible D gene TRBD1, 6 bases. Trimming cost V 7 bases and J 4 bases, with 13 bases left between them. The CDR3 is 13 amino acids. CDR1 is MDHEN, CDR2 SYDVKM, per germline.

The chain is built from TRBV29-1 and TRBJ2-7; D is ambiguous. Germline CDR1 is SQVTM and CDR2 is ANQGSEA. Between the trimmed V and J ends, which lost 2 bases and 3 bases, there was a span of 8 bases. CDR3 size: 12 residues. This chain's CDR3 is CSVEYSNYEQYF. Written as DNA, the CDR3 is TGCAGCGTTGAATATTCAAACTACGAGCAGTACTTC.

The V call is TRBV5-1, the J call TRBJ2-1; TRBD2 matches 14 bases. This CDR3 contains 15 residues. Germline-derived CDR1 and CDR2 are SGHRS and YFSETQ. V trimming: 7 bases; J trimming: 3 bases; junction bases outside the gene matches: 3. CDR3 coding DNA: TGCGCCAGCCGGACTAGCGGGGGGCACTACAATGAGCAGTTCTTC. Translation gives CASRTSGGHYNEQFF.

Comment on this clonotype: A much larger clone lies a single base off, so this may be a read error. V usage is TRBV10-3 and J usage is TRBJ2-5; 7 bases match TRBD2. Germline CDR1 reads ENHRY; CDR2 reads SYGVKD. This CDR3 has 16 amino acids. CDR3 coding DNA: TGTGCCATCAGTGAGTCGGGCGGGGGACCCCAAAAGACCCAGTACTTC. It translates to CAISESGGGPQKTQYF.

This rearrangement joins TRBV2 to TRBJ1-2, with 8 positions matching TRBD1. Germline CDR1 SNHLY, CDR2 FYNNEI. The CDR3 sequence is 15 residues long. Trimming took 9 bases from V and 7 from J; bases not matched to a gene: 16. In DNA form, the CDR3 reads TGTGCCAGTACGGACAGGGAGACTAACGGACGTGGCTACACCTTC. Its translation: CASTDRETNGRGYTF.

The chain carries TRBV20-1 and TRBJ2-5; TRBD2 agrees at 9 bases. This CDR3 has 16 amino acids. Germline CDR1 DFQATT, CDR2 SNEGSKA (reference sequence). Trimming removed 1 base from V and 4 bases from J; junction bases left unmatched: 10. The chain's CDR3 is CSARVGGRAEAETQYF. The CDR3 coding sequence is TGCAGTGCTAGAGTTGGCGGGAGGGCCGAGGCAGAGACCCAGTACTTC.

Only a few counts were recorded for this clonotype. The genes are TRBV12-3 or TRBV12-4 and TRBJ2-3; D not resolved. The CDR3 is made up of 15 amino acids. Between the trimmed V and J ends, which lost 5 bases and 2 bases, there was a span of 14 bases. CDR3: CASSPSTSTTDTQYF. DNA of the CDR3: TGTGCCAGCAGTCCCTCGACAAGTACCACAGATACGCAGTATTTT.